Below, one T cell receptor (beta chain) is given with its context. The CDR3 loop spans 12 amino acids. CDR1 is SEHNR and CDR2 is FQNEAQ in the germline V gene (reference sequence). The record originates from a study of shared clonotypes between healthy human individuals. Looking at the study overall: Three CD4 naive, three CD4 memory, two CD8 naive and one CD8 memory plate were used per donor.

Deep was the level at which the assay was run. A roughly 200 ng quantity of DNA, tens of thousands of T cell genomes, went into the sorted-subset replicate PCRs. Profiled with immunoSEQ multiplex PCR; TCRdb holds only in-frame clones, not every one. The table includes some 700,000 clones, 90% detected once. CCR7-negative CD45RA+ TemRA cells were combined with CD45RO+ cells to form CD8 memory. The sample comprised memory CD8+ T cells from PBMCs. Documented subset: CD45RO+ cells pooled with CCR7-negative TemRA cells. This receptor was taken from a young man in good health. Some clones in this sample may be carry-over from other donors' samples. This sequence joins TRBV7-9 and TRBJ2-5; 7 bases map to TRBD1. With the DNA end fitting TRBJ2-7 better, the J assignment may be wrong. The CDR3 nucleotides read TGTGCCAGCAGCATTACAGGGGCCGAGCAGTACTTC. Translation gives CASSITGAEQYF.